These T cell receptor beta chains were read from a single sample in a study of T cell responses to AZD1222 COVID-19 vaccine. Some clones are missing from TCRdb's copy, which holds only in-frame ones; the method was immunoSEQ multiplex PCR. Found here are around 72,000 clones, roughly 80% of them singletons; the top ten hold 5% to 6%. Sequenced material: peripheral blood, taken on day 0 of AZD1222 vaccination. All receptors derive from an adult in good health. The CDR3 runs from the conserved cysteine through the conserved F or W. The order of the fields is J gene, D gene, clone size, V gene, CDR3 DNA, CDR3 protein. The D gene is left open where the match is weak. Clone size is shown for a subset of rows, as once, few, many or a class of expanded clone.

J gene: TRBJ1-2
D gene: TRBD1
clone size: .
V gene: TRBV9
CDR3 DNA: TGTGCCAGCAGCGTAGACCCGGGACAGGGCTACTATGGCTACACCTTC
CDR3 protein: CASSVDPGQGYYGYTF

J gene: TRBJ1-1
D gene: .
clone size: .
V gene: TRBV10-1
CDR3 DNA: TGCGCCAGCAGGGGGCGCGGCACTGAAGCTTTCTTT
CDR3 protein: CASRGRGTEAFF

J gene: TRBJ2-7
D gene: .
clone size: .
V gene: TRBV27
CDR3 DNA: TGTGCCAGCAGTTTGGGCAGACCCTACGAGCAGTACTTC
CDR3 protein: CASSLGRPYEQYF

J gene: TRBJ1-1
D gene: .
clone size: .
V gene: TRBV3-1/TRBV3-2
CDR3 DNA: TGTGCCAGCAGCGTACAGGGCAGGAACACTGAAGCTTTCTTT
CDR3 protein: CASSVQGRNTEAFF

J gene: TRBJ1-1
D gene: .
clone size: .
V gene: TRBV7-2
CDR3 DNA: TGTGCCAGCAGCCCTAACGCAGGCGCTGAAGCTTTCTTT
CDR3 protein: CASSPNAGAEAFF

J gene: TRBJ1-5
D gene: TRBD1
clone size: .
V gene: TRBV10-3
CDR3 DNA: TGTGCCATCAGTGAGTCAGTCGGTACAGGGGGCGATCAGCCCCAGCATTTT
CDR3 protein: CAISESVGTGGDQPQHF

J gene: TRBJ2-5
D gene: TRBD1
clone size: .
V gene: TRBV11-1
CDR3 DNA: TGTGCCAGCAGCTCTACAGGGGGCGAGTGGGAGACCCAGTACTTC
CDR3 protein: CASSSTGGEWETQYF

J gene: TRBJ2-7
D gene: .
clone size: once
V gene: TRBV6-5
CDR3 DNA: TGTGCCAGCAGTTACCGTCGGGGCGAGCAGTACTTC
CDR3 protein: CASSYRRGEQYF

J gene: TRBJ1-1
D gene: .
clone size: .
V gene: TRBV28
CDR3 DNA: TGTGCCAGCAGTCCCCGCTGGGGGACGGCTAACACTGAAGCTTTCTTT
CDR3 protein: CASSPRWGTANTEAFF

J gene: TRBJ2-2
D gene: .
clone size: .
V gene: TRBV5-1
CDR3 DNA: TGCGCCAGCAGCCCCACAGTTGACCTAGGGGAGCTGTTTTTT
CDR3 protein: CASSPTVDLGELFF

J gene: TRBJ1-3
D gene: .
clone size: .
V gene: TRBV5-4
CDR3 DNA: TGTGCCAGCAGCCTAGGGTTTACCTCTGGAAACACCATATATTTT
CDR3 protein: CASSLGFTSGNTIYF

J gene: TRBJ1-5
D gene: TRBD1
clone size: .
V gene: TRBV29-1
CDR3 DNA: TGCAGCGGAACACAGGGGGCCGATCAGCCCCAGCATTTT
CDR3 protein: CSGTQGADQPQHF

J gene: TRBJ1-2
D gene: TRBD1
clone size: .
V gene: TRBV5-8
CDR3 DNA: TGTGCCAGCAGCTTAACAGGGGGCTGGGATGGCTACACCTTC
CDR3 protein: CASSLTGGWDGYTF

J gene: TRBJ2-7
D gene: TRBD2
clone size: .
V gene: TRBV7-2
CDR3 DNA: TGTGCCAGCAGCTTTACTCGCGGGGGGGCGGGTGAGCAGTACTTC
CDR3 protein: CASSFTRGGAGEQYF

J gene: TRBJ2-1
D gene: TRBD2
clone size: .
V gene: TRBV3-1/TRBV3-2
CDR3 DNA: TGTGCAGTCGGCGGTAGCGGGGGGATGTACAATGAGCAGTTCTTC
CDR3 protein: CAVGGSGGMYNEQFF

J gene: TRBJ2-5
D gene: TRBD1
clone size: .
V gene: TRBV2
CDR3 DNA: TGTGCCAGCAGGACCGGGACAGGGGGCTTAGAGACCCAGTACTTC
CDR3 protein: CASRTGTGGLETQYF

J gene: TRBJ2-1
D gene: .
clone size: once
V gene: TRBV6-1
CDR3 DNA: TGTGCCAGCAGGGAACCGGACAGCAATGAGCAGTTCTTC
CDR3 protein: CASREPDSNEQFF

J gene: TRBJ2-7
D gene: .
clone size: .
V gene: TRBV4-2
CDR3 DNA: TGTGCCAGCAGCTCCCAGACTGTGGGCGAGCAGTACTTC
CDR3 protein: CASSSQTVGEQYF

J gene: TRBJ2-7
D gene: .
clone size: .
V gene: TRBV11-3
CDR3 DNA: TGTGCCAGCAGACGCGCCGGGACGGACTTCTACGAGCAGTACTTC
CDR3 protein: CASRRAGTDFYEQYF

J gene: TRBJ2-1
D gene: .
clone size: medium-sized
V gene: TRBV12-3/TRBV12-4
CDR3 DNA: TGTGCCAGCAGTTTGGCCCGCAATGAGCAGTTCTTC
CDR3 protein: CASSLARNEQFF

J gene: TRBJ2-3
D gene: TRBD1
clone size: .
V gene: TRBV7-2
CDR3 DNA: TGTGCCAGCAGATACCGGGACAGGGTTGCAGATACGCAGTATTTT
CDR3 protein: CASRYRDRVADTQYF

J gene: TRBJ1-4
D gene: TRBD1
clone size: .
V gene: TRBV3-1/TRBV3-2
CDR3 DNA: TGTGCCAGCAGCAGGGGGCTAGCTAATGAAAAACTGTTTTTT
CDR3 protein: CASSRGLANEKLFF

J gene: TRBJ2-3
D gene: TRBD1
clone size: .
V gene: TRBV19
CDR3 DNA: TGTGCCAGTAGTATAGAGGGACAGGGTGGGGTCCCGCAATATTTT
CDR3 protein: CASSIEGQGGVPQYF

J gene: TRBJ2-7
D gene: TRBD1
clone size: .
V gene: TRBV4-3
CDR3 DNA: TGCGCCAGCAGCCTCGCTCTGACAGGGGAAGCCTACGAGCAGTACTTC
CDR3 protein: CASSLALTGEAYEQYF

J gene: TRBJ1-1
D gene: .
clone size: .
V gene: TRBV25-1
CDR3 DNA: TGTGCCAGCAGTGACCCCAGGACAGAGAACACTGAAGCTTTCTTT
CDR3 protein: CASSDPRTENTEAFF

J gene: TRBJ2-7
D gene: .
clone size: few
V gene: TRBV15
CDR3 DNA: TGTGCCACCAGCAGAGATCGGAGGGACTACGAGCAGTACTTC
CDR3 protein: CATSRDRRDYEQYF

J gene: TRBJ1-3
D gene: .
clone size: once
V gene: TRBV6-2/TRBV6-3
CDR3 DNA: TGTGCCAGCAGTCTACTGACATCCGCCGTCTCTGGAAACACCATATATTTT
CDR3 protein: CASSLLTSAVSGNTIYF

J gene: TRBJ1-2
D gene: .
clone size: .
V gene: TRBV5-5
CDR3 DNA: TGTGCCAGCAGCTTTGGCGAGGGTCCTAACTATGGCTACACCTTC
CDR3 protein: CASSFGEGPNYGYTF

J gene: TRBJ2-6
D gene: TRBD1
clone size: .
V gene: TRBV11-2
CDR3 DNA: TGTGCCAGCAGCTTACGGACAGGAGTCTCTGGGGCCAACGTCCTGACTTTC
CDR3 protein: CASSLRTGVSGANVLTF

J gene: TRBJ2-7
D gene: .
clone size: .
V gene: TRBV20-1
CDR3 DNA: TGCAGTGCTAGTCGCGGTCCAGGAGGATCCTACGAGCAGTACTTC
CDR3 protein: CSASRGPGGSYEQYF

J gene: TRBJ2-2
D gene: .
clone size: few
V gene: TRBV12-3/TRBV12-4
CDR3 DNA: TGTGCCAGCATGTGGGGGGCAAGCGGGGAGCTGTTTTTT
CDR3 protein: CASMWGASGELFF

J gene: TRBJ2-1
D gene: .
clone size: .
V gene: TRBV6-5
CDR3 DNA: TGTGCCAGCAGTTACGATCTGGACACCGAGCAGTTCTTC
CDR3 protein: CASSYDLDTEQFF

J gene: TRBJ1-5
D gene: .
clone size: .
V gene: TRBV2
CDR3 DNA: TGTGCCAGCAGTGTCCAGCCCCAGCATTTT
CDR3 protein: CASSVQPQHF

J gene: TRBJ1-1
D gene: TRBD1
clone size: once
V gene: TRBV27
CDR3 DNA: TGTGCCAGCAGGTCCCTACAGGGGCTTGACACTGAAGCTTTCTTT
CDR3 protein: CASRSLQGLDTEAFF

J gene: TRBJ1-2
D gene: .
clone size: few
V gene: TRBV14
CDR3 DNA: TGTGCCAGCAGCCGCCAGGGGTCCCGCTATGGCTACACCTTC
CDR3 protein: CASSRQGSRYGYTF

J gene: TRBJ2-3
D gene: .
clone size: few
V gene: TRBV7-3
CDR3 DNA: TGTGCCAGCAGCTTCCTCCCTCAGGGGGGGCGCACAGATACGCAGTATTTT
CDR3 protein: CASSFLPQGGRTDTQYF

J gene: TRBJ2-2
D gene: TRBD2
clone size: .
V gene: TRBV4-1
CDR3 DNA: TGCGCCAGCAGCCAAGTCACTAGCGGGGCACTGTACAGTGAGCTGTTTTTT
CDR3 protein: CASSQVTSGALYSELFF

J gene: TRBJ2-1
D gene: .
clone size: .
V gene: TRBV4-3
CDR3 DNA: TGCGCCAGCAGCCAAGATGACGGTACGGTACAGGGAACAGGACAGTTCTTC
CDR3 protein: CASSQDDGTVQGTGQFF

J gene: TRBJ1-5
D gene: TRBD1
clone size: .
V gene: TRBV2
CDR3 DNA: TGTGCCATAGGTCCCGGGACAGGGGGCAATCAGCCCCAGCATTTT
CDR3 protein: CAIGPGTGGNQPQHF

J gene: TRBJ1-2
D gene: .
clone size: .
V gene: TRBV7-2
CDR3 DNA: TGTGCCAGCAGCGCCAGGACCGGGAACTATGGCTACACCTTC
CDR3 protein: CASSARTGNYGYTF

J gene: TRBJ2-3
D gene: TRBD2
clone size: .
V gene: TRBV28
CDR3 DNA: TGTGCCAGCATTGTTAGCGGGGGTAGCACAGATACGCAGTATTTT
CDR3 protein: CASIVSGGSTDTQYF

J gene: TRBJ1-1
D gene: .
clone size: .
V gene: TRBV4-1
CDR3 DNA: TGCGCCAGCAGCCAAGATGTCTTTGCAGGGTTGAACACTGAAGCTTTCTTT
CDR3 protein: CASSQDVFAGLNTEAFF

J gene: TRBJ1-3
D gene: .
clone size: .
V gene: TRBV24-1
CDR3 DNA: TGTGCCACCAGTGATTTGAGGGGGAGGACCATATATTTT
CDR3 protein: CATSDLRGRTIYF

J gene: TRBJ2-3
D gene: .
clone size: .
V gene: TRBV29-1
CDR3 DNA: TGCAGCGTTGAAGATCCCTTTATAGCGGATACGCAGTATTTT
CDR3 protein: CSVEDPFIADTQYF

J gene: TRBJ1-6
D gene: TRBD1
clone size: .
V gene: TRBV7-3
CDR3 DNA: TGTGCCAGCAGCTTCGGACAGGGCTATTCACCCCTCCACTTT
CDR3 protein: CASSFGQGYSPLHF

J gene: TRBJ2-7
D gene: .
clone size: .
V gene: TRBV28
CDR3 DNA: TGTGCCAGCAGTACCTACTACGAGCAGTACTTC
CDR3 protein: CASSTYYEQYF

J gene: TRBJ1-5
D gene: .
clone size: .
V gene: TRBV6-4
CDR3 DNA: TGTGCCAGCAGTGTCTACTGGGGTCAGCCCCAGCATTTT
CDR3 protein: CASSVYWGQPQHF

J gene: TRBJ1-6
D gene: .
clone size: .
V gene: TRBV5-1
CDR3 DNA: TGCGCCAGCAGCTTGGTTGGGGCTAATTCACCCCTCCACTTT
CDR3 protein: CASSLVGANSPLHF

J gene: TRBJ2-1
D gene: TRBD1
clone size: .
V gene: TRBV5-5
CDR3 DNA: TGTGCCAGCAGCTTCAGGGGACAGGGGAACAATGAGCAGTTCTTC
CDR3 protein: CASSFRGQGNNEQFF